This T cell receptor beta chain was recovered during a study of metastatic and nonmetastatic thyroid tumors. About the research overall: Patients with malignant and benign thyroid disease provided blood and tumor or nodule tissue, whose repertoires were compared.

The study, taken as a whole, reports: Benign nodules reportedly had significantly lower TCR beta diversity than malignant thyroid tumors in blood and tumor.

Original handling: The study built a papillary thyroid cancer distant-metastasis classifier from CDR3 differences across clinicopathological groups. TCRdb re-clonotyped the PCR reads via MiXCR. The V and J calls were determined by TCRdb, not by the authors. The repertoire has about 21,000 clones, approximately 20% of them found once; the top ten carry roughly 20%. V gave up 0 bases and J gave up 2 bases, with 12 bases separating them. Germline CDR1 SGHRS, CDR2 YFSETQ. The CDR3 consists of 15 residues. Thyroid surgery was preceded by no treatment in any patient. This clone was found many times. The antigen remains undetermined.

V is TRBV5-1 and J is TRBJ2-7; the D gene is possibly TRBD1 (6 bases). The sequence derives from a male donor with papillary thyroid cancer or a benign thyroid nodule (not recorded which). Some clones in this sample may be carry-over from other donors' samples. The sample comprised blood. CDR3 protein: CASSLVQGHPYEQYF. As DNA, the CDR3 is TGCGCCAGCAGCTTGGTACAGGGTCACCCCTACGAGCAGTACTTC.